This entry concerns a single T cell receptor (beta chain). Its antigen remains unidentified. Within one base of it there is no much larger clone, and no base qualities were kept. The CDR3 regions of human TCRbeta chains were subjected to immunosequencing. The original methods were these. TCRs in the repertoires were compared against a reference library of SARS-CoV-2-specific TCRs that had been generated with the MIRA antigen-specificity platform. Breadth meant the fraction of unique TCRs that were SARS-CoV-2-associated, whereas depth meant the fraction of total T cells that were SARS-CoV-2-associated. Using the MIRA data, each spike-specific TCR was assigned both to the spike region to which the TCR was reactive and to a CD4 or CD8 class. Log10-transformed breadth and depth values were compared by one-way ANOVA with Sidak's multiple comparisons tests. The source is immuneACCESS, and TCRdb retained only in-frame sequences with V and J called. Part of the clones is not carried over; for the studies checked, unresolved V genes explain less than half of this, and the remainder is unexplained. V, J and clone size derive from that table, while D and trimming were established from the DNA sequence. The sample yields over 130,000 clones; about 90% were counted once. The ten largest clonotypes hold approximately 1.8% of the sample.

The germline V gene sets CDR1 to SGHTA and CDR2 to FQGNSA. Counted from cysteine to phenylalanine, this CDR3 has 13 amino acids. The sequence is cut down to CDR3 DNA, 39 bases in frame from base 1. V and J are truncated by 6 bases and 5 bases respectively, leaving an intervening sequence of 11 bases. The time point label here, explained by the study, means: about 28 days (+/-7) after the second vaccine dose. AZD1222 recipients given second doses at about 4 weeks or at about 12 weeks were pooled, since spike-specific TCR depth and breadth were not found to differ between the two schedules. Vaccinee samples came from UK trials COV001 and COV002, including a single-blind randomized controlled phase 2/3 trial of AZD1222 (ChAdOx1 nCoV-19) in healthy adults. For TCRbeta chain sequencing, PBMC samples from trial participants were taken at day 0 and at day 28 after the second dose. The data originate from a study of T cell responses to AZD1222 COVID-19 vaccine (dated by TCRdb to the early 2020s). In the study overall: A total of 233 trial participants underwent TCR sequencing, of whom some 210 received two doses of AZD1222 and about 26 received two doses of the MenACWY control vaccine. Trial participants were enrolled into age subgroups of 18-55, 56-69 and 70-plus years, which contained around 150, 29 and 61 TCR-sequenced participants, respectively.

Overall study results and their limits: The vaccine-associated CD4 TCRs covered the entire spike protein, and the dominant responses fell in regions 160-218 and 743-854. Reportedly, close to half of the unique spike-specific TCRs recognized epitopes lying outside the regions that are mutated in the B.1.351 and B.1.1.7 variants. After two AZD1222 doses, spike-specific TCR breadth and depth were significantly higher than at day 0 and than in MenACWY recipients. Most participants were white British and females outnumbered males, and the authors suggested that clonal diversity may have been underestimated. Conclusions about previously exposed vaccinees are limited, since just 5 to 7 AZD1222 recipients were seropositive for SARS-CoV-2 at baseline. In the small 56-69-year group, the increase in depth fell short of significance, most likely because of low power. Because no day 14 peak-response samples were available, repertoires were characterized only after the peak T cell response.

The chain employs TRBV7-2 and TRBJ1-3; possibly the D gene is TRBD1, per 5 matching bases. The sequencing here drew on peripheral blood, taken 28 days after the second AZD1222 dose. This TCR was recovered from an adult who received the AZD1222 COVID-19 vaccine. CDR3 protein: CASRTDPRNTIYF. The bases read TGTGCCAGCAGGACAGATCCAAGAAACACCATATATTTT.